This entry lists 4 T cell receptor beta chains sequenced from one sample in a study of blood T cell repertoires in COVID-19. Produced via immunoSEQ multiplex PCR; TCRdb's table is partial and in-frame only. The sample comprises some 270,000 clones, 75% to 90% of which are singletons, and 2% to 2.5% rests with the top ten. Sequenced: peripheral blood. These receptors originate from a man between 45 and 60 years old with acute or convalescent COVID-19.

This chain joins TRBV6-5 and TRBJ1-6, with D perhaps TRBD1 (5 bases). V dropped 4 bases and J dropped 9 bases, with 19 bases sitting between them. CDR1 MNHEY and CDR2 SVGAGI come from the germline V gene. There are 16 residues in the CDR3. This CDR3 reads CASSLTHRRTGSPLHF. In nucleotides, the CDR3 is TGTGCCAGCAGTTTAACACACAGGCGAACGGGTTCACCCCTCCACTTT.

The J gene is TRBJ1-2, the V gene TRBV6-4, with TRBD1 as a possible D gene (5 bases). The V gene's germline CDR1 is MRHNA and CDR2 SNTAGT. V was trimmed by 5 bases and J by 7 bases, leaving 14 bases between them. The CDR3 is made up of 13 amino acids. Here the CDR3 reads CASSRTGTSGYTF. In nucleotides, the CDR3 is TGTGCCAGCAGTCGTACCGGGACTTCTGGCTACACCTTC.

This chain uses TRBV9 with TRBJ1-2, with 8 bases matching TRBD1. The CDR3 totals 15 residues. Germline loops: CDR1 SGDLS, CDR2 YYNGEE. V lost 3 bases and J lost 0; bases outside the gene matches: 4. The CDR3 bases are TGTGCCAGCAGCGCCCGGACAGGGACTAACTATGGCTACACCTTC. This gives the protein CASSARTGTNYGYTF. Using reference TRBV9 and TRBJ1-2 for the parts outside the CDR3, the full variable domain is DSGVTQTPKHLITATGQRVTLRCSPRSGDLSVYWYQQSLDQGLQFLIQYYNGEERAKGNILERFSAQQFPDLHSELNLSSLELGDSALYFCASSARTGTNYGYTFGSGTRLTVV.

The V and J genes are TRBV30 and TRBJ1-5; TRBD1 might be the D (6 bases). The CDR3 totals 16 residues. With 5 bases removed from V and 5 bases from J, the gap between germline ends came to 22 bases. Germline values: CDR1 GTSNPN, CDR2 SVGIG (reference sequence). In nucleotides, the CDR3 is TGTGCCTGGGATACGGACAGCCGTACTACATATCAGCCCCAGCATTTT. Its translation is CAWDTDSRTTYQPQHF.